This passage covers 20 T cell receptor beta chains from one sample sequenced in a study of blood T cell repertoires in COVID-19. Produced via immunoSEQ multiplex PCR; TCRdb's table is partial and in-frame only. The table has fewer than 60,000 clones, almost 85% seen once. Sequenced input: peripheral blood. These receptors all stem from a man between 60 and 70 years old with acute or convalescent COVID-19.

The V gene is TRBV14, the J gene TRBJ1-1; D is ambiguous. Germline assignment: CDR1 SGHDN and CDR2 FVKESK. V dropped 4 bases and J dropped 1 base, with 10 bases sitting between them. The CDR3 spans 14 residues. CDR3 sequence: CASSLMTGNTEAFF. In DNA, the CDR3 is TGTGCCAGCAGCCTTATGACGGGGAACACTGAAGCTTTCTTT. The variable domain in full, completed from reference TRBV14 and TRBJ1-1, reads EAGVTQFPSHSVIEKGQTVTLRCDPISGHDNLYWYRRVMGKEIKFLLHFVKESKQDESGMPNNRFLAERTGGTYSTLKVQPAELEDSGVYFCASSLMTGNTEAFFGQGTRLTVV.

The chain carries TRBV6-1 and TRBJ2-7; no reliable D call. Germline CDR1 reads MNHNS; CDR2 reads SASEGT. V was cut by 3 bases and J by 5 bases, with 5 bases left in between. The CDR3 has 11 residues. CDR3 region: CASSDVHEQYF. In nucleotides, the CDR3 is TGTGCCAGCAGTGACGTCCACGAGCAGTACTTC.

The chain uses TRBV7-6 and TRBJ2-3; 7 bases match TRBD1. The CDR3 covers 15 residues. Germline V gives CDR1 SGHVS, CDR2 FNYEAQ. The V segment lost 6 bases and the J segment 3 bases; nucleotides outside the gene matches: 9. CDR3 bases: TGTGCCAGCAGTAAATGGACAGGCGAAACAGATACGCAGTATTTT. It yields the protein CASSKWTGETDTQYF.

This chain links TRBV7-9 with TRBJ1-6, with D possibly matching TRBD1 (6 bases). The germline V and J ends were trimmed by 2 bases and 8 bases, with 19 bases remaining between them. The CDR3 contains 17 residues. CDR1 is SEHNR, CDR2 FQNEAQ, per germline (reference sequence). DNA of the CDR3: TGTGCCAGCAGCTTAAACGCGGTCGGACAGAATTATTCACCCCTCCACTTT. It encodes CASSLNAVGQNYSPLHF.

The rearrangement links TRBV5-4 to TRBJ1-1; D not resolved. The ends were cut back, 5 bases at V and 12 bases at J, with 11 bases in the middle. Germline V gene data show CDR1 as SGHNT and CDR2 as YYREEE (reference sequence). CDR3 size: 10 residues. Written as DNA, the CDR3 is TGTGCCAGCAGATCGTCCGTGTCTTTCTTT. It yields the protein CASRSSVSFF. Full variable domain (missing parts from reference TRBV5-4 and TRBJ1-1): ETGVTQSPTHLIKTRGQQVTLRCSSQSGHNTVSWYQQALGQGPQFIFQYYREEENGRGNFPPRFSGLQFPNYSSELNVNALELDDSALYLCASRSSVSFFGQGTRLTVV.

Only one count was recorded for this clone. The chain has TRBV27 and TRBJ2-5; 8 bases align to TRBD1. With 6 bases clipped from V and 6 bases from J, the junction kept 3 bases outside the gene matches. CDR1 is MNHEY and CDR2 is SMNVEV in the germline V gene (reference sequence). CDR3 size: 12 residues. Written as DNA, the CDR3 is TGTGCCAGCAGAACAGGGGGTCAGACCCAGTACTTC. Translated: CASRTGGQTQYF.

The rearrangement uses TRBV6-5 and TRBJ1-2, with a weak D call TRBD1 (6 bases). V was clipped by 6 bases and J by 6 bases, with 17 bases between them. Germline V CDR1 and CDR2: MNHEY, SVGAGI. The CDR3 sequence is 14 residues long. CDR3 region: CASRLGGGKNGYTF. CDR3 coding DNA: TGTGCCAGCAGGCTAGGGGGAGGGAAGAATGGCTACACCTTC.

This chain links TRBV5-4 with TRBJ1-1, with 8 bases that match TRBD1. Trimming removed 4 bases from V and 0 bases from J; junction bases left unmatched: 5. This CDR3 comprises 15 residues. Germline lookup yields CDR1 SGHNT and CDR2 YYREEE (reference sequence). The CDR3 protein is CASSGRTGMNTEAFF. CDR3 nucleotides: TGTGCCAGCAGCGGGAGGACAGGGATGAACACTGAAGCTTTCTTT.

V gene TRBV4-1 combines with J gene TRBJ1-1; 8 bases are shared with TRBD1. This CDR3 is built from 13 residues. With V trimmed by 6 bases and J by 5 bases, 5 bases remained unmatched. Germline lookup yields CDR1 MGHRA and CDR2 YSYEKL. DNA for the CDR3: TGCGCCAGCAGACCAACAGGGGGTACTGAAGCTTTCTTT. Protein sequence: CASRPTGGTEAFF.

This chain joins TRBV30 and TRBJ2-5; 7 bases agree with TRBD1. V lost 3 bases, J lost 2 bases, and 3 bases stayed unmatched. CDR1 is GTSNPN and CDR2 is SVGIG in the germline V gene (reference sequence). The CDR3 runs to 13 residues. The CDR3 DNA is TGTGCCTGGAGCACCAGGGGGCAAGAGACCCAGTACTTC. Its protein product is CAWSTRGQETQYF.

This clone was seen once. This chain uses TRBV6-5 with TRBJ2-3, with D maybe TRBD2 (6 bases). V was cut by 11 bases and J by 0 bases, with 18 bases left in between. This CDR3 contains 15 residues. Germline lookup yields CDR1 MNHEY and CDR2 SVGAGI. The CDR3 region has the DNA TGTGCCTCAGCCCGGGGAGGACTTAGCACAGATACGCAGTATTTT. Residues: CASARGGLSTDTQYF.

The CDR3 here is CASKQRLTNTEAFF. The CDR3 nucleotides are TGTGCCAGCAAACAGAGATTGACGAACACTGAAGCTTTCTTT. The chain joins TRBV2 to TRBJ1-1, with no clear D. The V gene lost 7 bases and the J gene lost 1 base, with 13 bases spanning the gap. Germline assignment: CDR1 SNHLY and CDR2 FYNNEI. This CDR3 is 14 amino acids long.

CDR3 region: CASGTGLPQHF. DNA of the CDR3: TGTGCTAGTGGCACAGGCCTCCCCCAGCATTTT. The chain is built from TRBV12-5 and TRBJ1-5, with a possible D match to TRBD1 (5 bases). This CDR3 spans 11 amino acids. In germline, CDR1 is LGHNT, CDR2 FRNRAP. Trimming pared 6 bases from V and 10 bases from J, leaving 10 bases between.

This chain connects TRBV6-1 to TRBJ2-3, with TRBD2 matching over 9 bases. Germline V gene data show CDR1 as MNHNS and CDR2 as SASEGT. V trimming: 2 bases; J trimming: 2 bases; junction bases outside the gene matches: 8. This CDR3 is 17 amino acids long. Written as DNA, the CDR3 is TGTGCCAGCAGTGAAAATCGGCTAGCGGGGTACACAGATACGCAGTATTTT. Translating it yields CASSENRLAGYTDTQYF.

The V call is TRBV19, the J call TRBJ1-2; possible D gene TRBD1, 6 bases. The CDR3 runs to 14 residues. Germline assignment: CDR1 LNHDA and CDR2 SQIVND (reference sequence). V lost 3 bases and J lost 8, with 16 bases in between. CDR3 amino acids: CASSISRDKNGYTF. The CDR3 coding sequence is TGTGCCAGTAGTATCAGTAGGGACAAAAACGGCTACACCTTC. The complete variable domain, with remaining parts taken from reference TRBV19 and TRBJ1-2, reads DGGITQSPKYLFRKEGQNVTLSCEQNLNHDAMYWYRQDPGQGLRLIYYSQIVNDFQKGDIAEGYSVSREKKESFPLTVTSAQKNPTAFYLCASSISRDKNGYTFGSGTRLTVV.

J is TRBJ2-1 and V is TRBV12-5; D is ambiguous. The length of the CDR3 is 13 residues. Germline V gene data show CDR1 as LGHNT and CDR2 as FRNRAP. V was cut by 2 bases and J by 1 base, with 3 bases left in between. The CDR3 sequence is CASGLYSYNEQFF. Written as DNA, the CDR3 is TGTGCTAGTGGTTTGTATTCCTACAATGAGCAGTTCTTC. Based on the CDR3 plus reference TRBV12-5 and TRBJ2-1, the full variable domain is DARVTQTPRHKVTEMGQEVTMRCQPILGHNTVFWYRQTMMQGLELLAYFRNRAPLDDSGMPKDRFSAEMPDATLATLKIQPSEPRDSAVYFCASGLYSYNEQFFGPGTRLTVL.

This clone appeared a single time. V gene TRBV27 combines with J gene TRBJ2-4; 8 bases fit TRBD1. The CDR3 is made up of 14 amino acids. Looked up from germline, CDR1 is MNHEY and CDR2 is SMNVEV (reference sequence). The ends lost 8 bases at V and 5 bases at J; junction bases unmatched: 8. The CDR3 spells CASRLDRDENIQYF. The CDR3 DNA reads TGTGCCAGCCGCCTGGACAGGGATGAAAACATTCAGTACTTC.

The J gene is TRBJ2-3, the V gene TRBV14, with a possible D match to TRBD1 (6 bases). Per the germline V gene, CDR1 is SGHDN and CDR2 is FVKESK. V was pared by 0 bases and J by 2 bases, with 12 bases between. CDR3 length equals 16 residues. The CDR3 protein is CASSQDGRGFTDTQYF. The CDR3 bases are TGTGCCAGCAGCCAAGATGGCAGGGGATTCACAGATACGCAGTATTTT.

The CDR3 protein is CASSYGGDPQYF. CDR3 in DNA: TGTGCCAGCAGTTACGGGGGGGACCCGCAGTATTTT. The rearrangement joins TRBV6-6 to TRBJ2-3; 7 bases line up with TRBD2. V was pared by 2 bases and J by 10 bases, with 3 bases of the junction left unmatched. This CDR3 has 12 amino acids. Germline CDR1 is MNHNY and CDR2 is SVGAGI (reference sequence).

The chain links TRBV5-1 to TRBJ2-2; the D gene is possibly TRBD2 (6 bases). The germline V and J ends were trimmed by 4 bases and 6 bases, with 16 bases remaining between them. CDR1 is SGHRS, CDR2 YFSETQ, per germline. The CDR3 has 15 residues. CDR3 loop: CASSLEGPGAGELFF. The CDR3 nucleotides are TGCGCCAGCAGCCTAGAGGGACCGGGGGCCGGGGAGCTGTTTTTT. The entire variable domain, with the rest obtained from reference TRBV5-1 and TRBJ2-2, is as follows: KAGVTQTPRYLIKTRGQQVTLSCSPISGHRSVSWYQQTPGQGLQFLFEYFSETQRNKGNFPGRFSGRQFSNSRSEMNVSTLELGDSALYLCASSLEGPGAGELFFGEGSRLTVL.